These 30 T cell receptor beta chains were sequenced from one sample in a study of OX40 agonist ivuxolimab in advanced cancers. TCRdb's table, derived via immunoSEQ multiplex PCR, lists solely in-frame clones and lacks some. The sample yields 65,000 to 80,000 clones, approximately 88% seen once. Material: CD4+ or CD8+ T cells sorted from blood, obtained in a trial of the OX40 agonist ivuxolimab. Every receptor here comes from an adult with an advanced solid tumor such as melanoma, head and neck, liver or kidney cancer.

V usage is TRBV6-6 and J usage is TRBJ1-1; no clear D. The V gene's germline CDR1 is MNHNY and CDR2 SVGAGI (reference sequence). The CDR3 sequence is 13 residues long. Deletions cut 0 bases from V and 1 base from J, with 3 bases between. The CDR3 DNA follows: TGTGCCAGCAGTTACTCGAAGAACACTGAAGCTTTCTTT. This translates into CASSYSKNTEAFF.

The chain recombines TRBV7-2 with TRBJ2-1; D unresolved. The CDR3 spans 17 residues. Trimming took 1 base from V and 0 from J, leaving 13 bases between them. Germline lookup yields CDR1 SGHTA and CDR2 FQGNSA. CDR3 coding DNA: TGTGCCAGCAGCTTAGGGTCTCCAGGAAGCTCCTACAATGAGCAGTTCTTC. This encodes CASSLGSPGSSYNEQFF.

The gene calls are TRBV15 and TRBJ1-5; D is perhaps TRBD1 (6 bases). Germline V gene lookup returns CDR1 LNHNV and CDR2 YYDKDF (reference sequence). Trimming removed 2 bases from V and 6 bases from J, with 11 bases in between. The CDR3 totals 14 residues. Here the CDR3 reads CATSRRPGAQPQHF. The CDR3 nucleotides are TGTGCCACCAGCAGAAGACCAGGGGCTCAGCCCCAGCATTTT.

The rearrangement uses TRBV11-2 and TRBJ2-5; D assignment may be TRBD1 or TRBD2 (5 bases each). From germline, CDR1 is SGHAT and CDR2 FQNNGV. Trimming left V 2 bases short and J 1 base short, with 17 bases between. The length of the CDR3 is 17 residues. The CDR3 nucleotides are TGTGCCAGCAGCTTAAGGGTTGGGGACCCAATCCAAGAGACCCAGTACTTC. Translation: CASSLRVGDPIQETQYF.

The rearrangement joins TRBV14 to TRBJ2-1, with D possibly matching TRBD2 (7 bases). V was clipped by 2 bases and J by 11 bases, with 13 bases between them. The germline V gene encodes CDR1 SGHDN and CDR2 FVKESK. The CDR3 is 13 amino acids. The CDR3 coding sequence is TGTGCCAGCAGCCAATTGGGAGGGGGTAAGCAGTTCTTC. Amino acid sequence: CASSQLGGGKQFF.

In its sample, this clone was seen once. V is TRBV28 and J is TRBJ2-7; a possible D gene is TRBD2 (6 bases). Trimming stripped 1 base from V and 0 bases from J, with 13 bases between. Germline values: CDR1 MDHEN, CDR2 SYDVKM. The CDR3 contains 16 residues. The CDR3 loop reads CASSLYAGQSSYEQYF. CDR3 nucleotides: TGTGCCAGCAGTTTATATGCGGGGCAGAGCTCCTACGAGCAGTACTTC.

The V and J genes are TRBV28 and TRBJ1-5, with D possibly TRBD1 on 6 matching bases. The ends were cut back, 5 bases at V and 2 bases at J, with 16 bases in the middle. The V gene's germline CDR1 is MDHEN and CDR2 SYDVKM. CDR3 length: 16 residues. For the CDR3, the DNA is TGTGCCAGCAGTCCTGGGGGGGCAGGAGGCAATCAGCCCCAGCATTTT. Amino acid sequence: CASSPGGAGGNQPQHF.

V and J are TRBV15 and TRBJ2-6, with D unresolved. V was cut by 0 bases and J by 2 bases, with 8 bases left in between. Per the germline V gene, CDR1 is LNHNV and CDR2 is YYDKDF (reference sequence). This CDR3 contains 16 residues. The DNA of the CDR3 is TGTGCCACCAGCAGAGATAAAGGGACTGGGGCCAACGTCCTGACTTTC. Translated: CATSRDKGTGANVLTF.

CDR3 sequence: CAWSVHRGGSPLHF. The CDR3 DNA reads as TGTGCCTGGAGTGTACACAGGGGAGGTTCACCCCTCCACTTT. The chain links TRBV30 to TRBJ1-6, with 7 positions matching TRBD1. Germline V gene data show CDR1 as GTSNPN and CDR2 as SVGIG (reference sequence). The V segment lost 0 bases and the J segment 9 bases; nucleotides outside the gene matches: 5. There are 14 residues in the CDR3.

The chain combines TRBV7-9 with TRBJ1-6; tentative D call: TRBD1 (5 bases). Trimming took 11 bases from V and 6 from J, leaving 17 bases between them. There are 14 residues in the CDR3. Germline assignment: CDR1 SEHNR and CDR2 FQNEAQ (reference sequence). CDR3 loop: CAGHEGQGNSPLHF. The CDR3 region has the DNA TGTGCCGGACACGAGGGTCAGGGTAATTCACCCCTCCACTTT.

The CDR3 region is CASSVAPGQSSSYNEQFF. CDR3 sequence (DNA): TGTGCCAGCAGCGTAGCTCCGGGACAGTCAAGCTCCTACAATGAGCAGTTCTTC. This chain joins TRBV9 and TRBJ2-1; 7 bases map to TRBD1. The CDR3 covers 18 residues. Germline V CDR1 and CDR2: SGDLS, YYNGEE. J lost 0 bases, V lost 0 bases, and 9 bases had no gene match.

The V gene is TRBV19, the J gene TRBJ2-5; 13 bases fit TRBD2. This CDR3 contains 16 residues. CDR1 and CDR2 from the germline V gene are LNHDA and SQIVND (reference sequence). Trimming at V came to 5 bases and at J to 3 bases, leaving 6 bases not matched to a gene. The CDR3 region is CASSSWTSGGKETQYF. CDR3 DNA: TGTGCCAGTAGTTCCTGGACTAGCGGGGGCAAAGAGACCCAGTACTTC.

This chain joins TRBV19 and TRBJ1-2, with D hard to call. This CDR3 comprises 13 residues. Between the trimmed V and J ends, which lost 9 bases and 0 bases, there was a span of 11 bases. CDR1 is LNHDA and CDR2 is SQIVND in the germline V gene (reference sequence). The CDR3 loop is CASLHPSNYGYTF. DNA of the CDR3: TGTGCCAGCCTTCACCCATCTAACTATGGCTACACCTTC.

The chain links TRBV29-1 to TRBJ1-3; possibly TRBD1 for D (5 bases). Germline V gives CDR1 SQVTM, CDR2 ANQGSEA. With 6 bases removed from V and 2 bases from J, the gap between germline ends came to 11 bases. The CDR3 is 13 residues long. CDR3 coding DNA: TGCAGCGTAGCTAAGGGGACTGGAAACACCATATATTTT. Its translation: CSVAKGTGNTIYF. Variable domain in full (rest from reference TRBV29-1 and TRBJ1-3): SAVISQKPSRDICQRGTSLTIQCQVDSQVTMMFWYRQQPGQSLTLIATANQGSEATYESGFVIDKFPISRPNLTFSTLTVSNMSPEDSSIYLCSVAKGTGNTIYFGEGSWLTVV.

CDR3 coding DNA: TGTGCCAGCAGTCCGTCACCGGGACTAGGGAGTCACACAGATACGCAGTATTTT. This sequence encodes CASSPSPGLGSHTDTQYF. The chain employs TRBV28 and TRBJ2-3, with 8 bases lining up with TRBD2. V lost 5 bases to trimming and J lost 2 bases; unmatched junction nucleotides: 15. This CDR3 has 18 residues. Germline CDR1 is MDHEN and CDR2 is SYDVKM. The variable domain in full, with the rest retrieved from reference TRBV28 and TRBJ2-3, is DVKVTQSSRYLVKRTGEKVFLECVQDMDHENMFWYRQDPGLGLRLIYFSYDVKMKEKGDIPEGYSVSREKKERFSLILESASTNQTSMYLCASSPSPGLGSHTDTQYFGPGTRLTVL.

The V gene is TRBV7-2, the J gene TRBJ2-7; TRBD2 is a possible D gene (5 bases). CDR1 is SGHTA, CDR2 FQGNSA, per germline. V lost 1 base, J lost 4 bases, and 14 bases lay in between. The CDR3 runs to 15 residues. The CDR3 nucleotides are TGTGCCAGCAGCTTAGGGTCGGGCAGGACTTACGAGCAGTACTTC. Its protein product is CASSLGSGRTYEQYF.

The chain carries TRBV6-6 and TRBJ2-7, with a weak D call TRBD1 (5 bases). The germline CDR1 and CDR2 sequences are MNHNY and SVGAGI (reference sequence). V lost 1 base and J 1 base, leaving 8 bases between the germline ends. The CDR3 contains 14 residues. The CDR3 reads CASSYWSGSYEQYF. CDR3 coding DNA: TGTGCCAGCAGTTACTGGTCAGGGTCCTACGAGCAGTACTTC.

This clone was found once. The chain recombines TRBV28 with TRBJ1-4, with unresolved D. Germline CDR1 is MDHEN and CDR2 is SYDVKM. CDR3 size: 13 residues. Between the trimmed V and J ends, which lost 0 bases and 7 bases, there was a span of 6 bases. The CDR3 region has the DNA TGTGCCAGCAGTTTATGGGGTTTTGAAAAACTGTTTTTT. It is translated as CASSLWGFEKLFF. Combining the CDR3 with reference TRBV28 and TRBJ1-4 gives the whole variable domain DVKVTQSSRYLVKRTGEKVFLECVQDMDHENMFWYRQDPGLGLRLIYFSYDVKMKEKGDIPEGYSVSREKKERFSLILESASTNQTSMYLCASSLWGFEKLFFGSGTQLSVL.

The chain links TRBV28 to TRBJ2-5; D is perhaps TRBD2 (6 bases). The CDR3 loop spans 15 amino acids. V gave up 6 bases and J gave up 2 bases, with 16 bases separating them. Germline V gene lookup returns CDR1 MDHEN and CDR2 SYDVKM. CDR3 in amino acids: CASRGFGGKQETQYF. As DNA, the CDR3 is TGTGCCAGCAGGGGGTTCGGGGGTAAACAAGAGACCCAGTACTTC.

The chain links TRBV6-4 to TRBJ2-6, with D uncertain. With 6 bases removed from V and 0 bases from J, the gap between germline ends came to 6 bases. Per the germline V gene, CDR1 is MRHNA and CDR2 is SNTAGT. The CDR3 sequence is 14 residues long. CDR3 residues: CASRTDSGANVLTF. The CDR3 DNA reads as TGTGCCAGCAGAACTGACTCTGGGGCCAACGTCCTGACTTTC.

The chain employs TRBV28 and TRBJ1-1, with D hard to call. V was cut by 6 bases and J by 4 bases, with 6 bases left in between. CDR3 length: 11 amino acids. Germline V CDR1 and CDR2: MDHEN, SYDVKM. CDR3 sequence reads: CASRIATEAFF. The CDR3 DNA follows: TGTGCCAGCAGGATCGCCACTGAAGCTTTCTTT.

J is TRBJ2-7 and V is TRBV15; D not certain. Germline V CDR1 and CDR2: LNHNV, YYDKDF (reference sequence). Trimming shortened V by 2 bases and J by 2 bases, and 7 bases separated the two germline ends. The CDR3 runs 13 residues. CDR3 amino acids: CATSRQTAYEQYF. The CDR3 DNA sequence: TGTGCCACCAGCAGACAGACCGCCTACGAGCAGTACTTC.

This sequence joins TRBV6-5 and TRBJ2-7; the D call may be TRBD1 or TRBD2 (5 bases each). This CDR3 has 13 residues. CDR1 and CDR2 (germline): MNHEY, SVGAGI. Trimming cost V 6 bases and J 0 bases, with 9 bases left between them. In nucleotides, the CDR3 is TGTGCCAGCAGCCGGGACGGCTCCTACGAGCAGTACTTC. Its protein is CASSRDGSYEQYF.

The gene calls are TRBV7-9 and TRBJ2-2, with 14 bases matching TRBD2. V shed 2 bases, J shed 1 base, and the junction held 6 bases outside the gene matches. Germline CDR1 and CDR2: SEHNR and FQNEAQ (reference sequence). This CDR3 contains 19 residues. CDR3 in amino acids: CASSLRPGTSGGNTGELFF. The CDR3 DNA reads TGTGCCAGCAGCTTACGTCCCGGGACTAGCGGGGGGAACACCGGGGAGCTGTTTTTT.

The CDR3 reads CASSFEGVRSGNTIYF. DNA of the CDR3: TGTGCCAGCAGTTTCGAGGGCGTCCGCTCTGGAAACACCATATATTTT. The chain recombines TRBV28 with TRBJ1-3; the D is unclear. With 3 bases removed from V and 0 bases from J, the gap between germline ends came to 12 bases. Germline V gene lookup returns CDR1 MDHEN and CDR2 SYDVKM. The CDR3 spans 16 residues.

The V and J genes are TRBV28 and TRBJ2-2; tentatively, D is TRBD1 (6 bases). The V gene lost 7 bases and the J gene lost 6 bases, with 15 bases spanning the gap. The CDR3 loop spans 14 amino acids. Germline V gene sequence: CDR1 MDHEN, CDR2 SYDVKM. The CDR3 sequence is CASIRTVPAGELFF. DNA for the CDR3: TGTGCCAGCATCCGGACAGTTCCCGCCGGGGAGCTGTTTTTT.

DNA of the CDR3: TGTGCCAGCAGTTTAAAGTCCCCGGGACAGGGGGCCCAATATTATAATTCACCCCTCCACTTT. Its protein product is CASSLKSPGQGAQYYNSPLHF. The chain joins TRBV27 to TRBJ1-6; TRBD1 agrees at 12 bases. There are 21 residues in the CDR3. Losses at the gene ends were 2 bases for V and 4 bases for J; bases not matched to a gene: 15. Germline CDR1 and CDR2: MNHEY and SMNVEV (reference sequence).

V is TRBV25-1 and J is TRBJ2-1, with 11 bases aligning to TRBD1. J lost 3 bases, V lost 4 bases, and 2 bases had no gene match. The CDR3 is 15 amino acids. The V gene's germline CDR1 is MGHDK and CDR2 SYGVNS. CDR3 in DNA: TGTGCCAGCAGTGCGGGGACAGGGGGCTACAATGAGCAGTTCTTC. This gives the protein CASSAGTGGYNEQFF.

The chain links TRBV2 to TRBJ1-4; D unresolved. V was cut by 1 base and J by 5 bases, with 5 bases left in between. Germline values: CDR1 SNHLY, CDR2 FYNNEI. The CDR3 is made up of 13 amino acids. The CDR3 DNA reads as TGTGCCAGCAGTGAAGGGAGGAATGAAAAACTGTTTTTT. Residues: CASSEGRNEKLFF.

In this sample, this clone turned up once. This chain uses TRBV28 with TRBJ1-4; TRBD1 aligns across 7 bases. The CDR3 runs 16 residues. The germline CDR1 and CDR2 sequences are MDHEN and SYDVKM. V lost 7 bases to trimming and J lost 8 bases; unmatched junction nucleotides: 16. CDR3 sequence reads: CASTPGGDSWREKLFF. CDR3 DNA sequence: TGTGCCAGCACCCCAGGGGGGGACAGTTGGAGGGAAAAACTGTTTTTT.